A single sample gave rise to the 14 T cell receptor beta chains below, sequenced in a study of cytomegalovirus exposure and HLA in healthy donors. The PCR ran on 60 Vbeta and 13 Jbeta primers. Clones were read by immunoSEQ multiplex PCR, and TCRdb kept only the in-frame ones, dropping some. The sample consists of 82,000 or so clones, about 9.5% of them appearing once. Material for sequencing was PBMCs. The receptors stem from a man aged 55 to 70 in good health and CMV-seropositive.

There are a few counts of this clone. This rearrangement joins TRBV5-4 to TRBJ2-3, with 9 bases that match TRBD2. The CDR3 has 15 amino acids. J was trimmed by 6 bases and V by 2 bases; bases with no gene match: 7. Germline CDR1 SGHNT, CDR2 YYREEE (reference sequence). Written as DNA, the CDR3 is TGTGCCAGCAGCTTCTTAGCGGGAGTCCCCGATACGCAGTATTTT. Its protein product is CASSFLAGVPDTQYF.

This sequence joins TRBV18 and TRBJ1-4; TRBD1 aligns across 9 bases. Germline loops: CDR1 KGHSH, CDR2 LQKENI. With V trimmed by 5 bases and J by 5 bases, 0 bases remained unmatched. CDR3 length: 13 residues. The CDR3 DNA follows: TGTGCCAGCTCAGGACAGGGGAATGAAAAACTGTTTTTT. This sequence encodes CASSGQGNEKLFF.

In the case of this clone: An end of the junction does not agree with germline; a read error may underlie this. The rearrangement links TRBV6-6 to TRBJ2-5; no firm D call. The CDR3 covers 13 residues. CDR1 and CDR2 from the germline V gene are MNHNY and SVGAGI (reference sequence). The CDR3 is CASLPPTGEAQYF. Here the CDR3 DNA reads TGTGCCAGCTTGCCCCCGACCGGAGAGGCCCAGTACTTC.

This clone was found a few times. The chain is built from TRBV29-1 and TRBJ1-1; D unresolved. CDR3 length: 13 residues. Germline CDR1 is SQVTM and CDR2 is ANQGSEA. V was pared by 5 bases and J by 1 base, with 11 bases between. CDR3 nucleotide sequence: TGCAGCGTTCTCGGGAGCCGGAACACTGAAGCTTTCTTT. Protein sequence: CSVLGSRNTEAFF.

V gene TRBV7-2 combines with J gene TRBJ2-1; a possible D gene is TRBD2 (6 bases). The ends were cut back, 2 bases at V and 7 bases at J, with 15 bases in the middle. CDR3 size: 15 residues. Germline-derived CDR1 and CDR2 are SGHTA and FQGNSA. The DNA of the CDR3 is TGTGCCAGCAGCTTAATCCCCTCGACTAGGAATGAGCAGTTCTTC. Translation: CASSLIPSTRNEQFF.

The chain links TRBV30 to TRBJ1-1, with D unclear. Trimming cost V 4 bases and J 3 bases, with 12 bases left between them. This CDR3 contains 13 residues. CDR1 and CDR2 (germline): GTSNPN, SVGIG (reference sequence). Written as DNA, the CDR3 is TGTGCCTGGACCCTTGCCGGGGACACTGAAGCTTTCTTT. Translating it yields CAWTLAGDTEAFF.

This clone was seen a handful of times. The V call is TRBV6-6, the J call TRBJ1-1; 10 nucleotides match TRBD1. V lost 5 bases and J lost 2; bases outside the gene matches: 5. CDR3 length equals 15 residues. The germline V gene encodes CDR1 MNHNY and CDR2 SVGAGI (reference sequence). The CDR3 protein is CASSIGTGDNTEAFF. Here the CDR3 DNA reads TGTGCCAGCAGTATCGGGACAGGGGATAACACTGAAGCTTTCTTT.

This chain links TRBV5-3 with TRBJ2-2, with D maybe TRBD2 (5 bases). TRBV5-3 is filed as an ORF, its function uncertain. The length of the CDR3 is 14 residues. V shed 4 bases and J shed 1 base, with 8 bases lying between them. The CDR3 sequence is CARSTGKNTGELFF. DNA for the CDR3: TGTGCCAGAAGCACCGGGAAGAACACCGGGGAGCTGTTTTTT.

A few counts support this clone. The J gene is TRBJ1-2, the V gene TRBV30; possible D gene TRBD1, 5 bases. Germline CDR1 is GTSNPN and CDR2 is SVGIG (reference sequence). The germline V and J ends were trimmed by 1 base and 6 bases, with 12 bases remaining between them. CDR3 length: 13 residues. The CDR3 here is CAWSGGRVDGYTF. CDR3 in DNA: TGTGCCTGGAGTGGCGGCAGGGTGGATGGCTACACCTTC.

Only a few counts were recorded for this clone. The chain has TRBV11-3 and TRBJ2-3, with TRBD2 identical over 7 bases. CDR3 size: 17 residues. V shed 4 bases, J shed 0 bases, and the junction held 10 bases outside the gene matches. Germline V gene data show CDR1 as SGHNT and CDR2 as YENEEA. CDR3 nucleotides: TGTGCCAGCAGCTCCCCCACTAGCGTGGAGAGCACAGATACGCAGTATTTT. As protein: CASSSPTSVESTDTQYF. The variable domain in full, completed from reference TRBV11-3 and TRBJ2-3, reads EAGVVQSPRYKIIEKKQPVAFWCNPISGHNTLYWYLQNLGQGPELLIRYENEEAVDDSQLPKDRFSAERLKGVDSTLKIQPAELGDSAVYLCASSSPTSVESTDTQYFGPGTRLTVL.

The table lists this clone with a few counts. J is TRBJ2-7 and V is TRBV7-3, with D tentatively TRBD2 (8 bases). From germline, CDR1 is SGHTA and CDR2 FQGTGA. The CDR3 loop spans 13 amino acids. The CDR3 is CDRSDAGGQKQYV. DNA of the CDR3: TGTGACAGAAGCGACGCGGGGGGACAGAAGCAGTACGTC.

This clone was detected a few times. The chain combines TRBV10-1 with TRBJ1-1; tentatively, D is TRBD1 (5 bases). Germline V CDR1 and CDR2: WNHNN, SYGVQD (reference sequence). The CDR3 is made up of 13 amino acids. Here the CDR3 reads CATRRGMNTEAFF. CDR3 nucleotide sequence: TGCGCGACCCGGCGGGGCATGAACACTGAAGCTTTCTTT.

With regard to this clone: Compared with germline, one end of the junction differs, possibly owing to a read error. This chain joins TRBV6-1 and TRBJ2-1; a possible D gene is TRBD2 (7 bases). The CDR3 contains 16 residues. The germline CDR1 and CDR2 sequences are MNHNS and SASEGT. CDR3 protein: CASREAGRQAYNEQFF. DNA of the CDR3: TGTGCCAGCAGGGAAGCGGGACGACAGGCATACAATGAGCAGTTCTTC.

This clone appeared a few times. The gene calls are TRBV11-2 and TRBJ1-5; D remains unclear. The V and J ends lost 1 base and 3 bases respectively, with 13 bases between them. The CDR3 is made up of 16 amino acids. CDR1 SGHAT and CDR2 FQNNGV come from the germline V gene. In DNA form, the CDR3 reads TGTGCCAGCAGCTTAGTTAGTGGGCATCCCAATCAGCCCCAGCATTTT. It encodes CASSLVSGHPNQPQHF. Full variable domain (rest looked up from reference TRBV11-2 and TRBJ1-5): EAGVAQSPRYKIIEKRQSVAFWCNPISGHATLYWYQQILGQGPKLLIQFQNNGVVDDSQLPKDRFSAERLKGVDSTLKIQPAKLEDSAVYLCASSLVSGHPNQPQHFGDGTRLSIL.